This TCR beta chain was observed in a study of cytomegalovirus exposure and HLA in healthy donors. The study, taken as a whole, reports: In a later analysis, several top co-occurrence clusters appeared linked to parvovirus B19, influenza, CMV and Epstein-Barr virus.

The PCR had 60 Vbeta and 13 Jbeta primers. Assay used: immunoSEQ multiplex PCR; TCRdb lists only in-frame clones, some missing. The sample has tens of thousands of clones, 78% seen once. A remark on this clone: Its specificity is unknown.

Trimming removed 1 base at V and 13 bases at J, with 22 bases between. Germline V CDR1 and CDR2: SGHVS, FQNEAQ. This CDR3 has 15 residues. This clonotype originated in a man in his forties in good health and CMV-seronegative. Sequenced input: PBMCs. This chain links TRBV7-8 with TRBJ2-5, with D possibly TRBD2 on 5 matching bases. The CDR3: CASSLELGRRFERYF. In DNA form, the CDR3 reads TGTGCCAGCAGCTTAGAACTGGGTAGGAGGTTCGAGCGGTACTTC.